This entry describes one T cell receptor (beta chain). Its specificity is unknown. In the PCR, 60 Vbeta and 13 Jbeta primers were used. Method: immunoSEQ multiplex PCR; TCRdb's copy keeps in-frame clones and lacks some. The sample has roughly 100,000 clones; 76% are singletons. This record belongs to a study of cytomegalovirus exposure and HLA in healthy donors. Findings and limits, study-wide: The classifier, whose performance was assessed in both the original and validation cohorts, reportedly diagnosed cytomegalovirus status with high specificity and sensitivity. DRB1 showed the most TCR associations and HLA-C the fewest in a later analysis, as rates varied by HLA locus.

The CDR3 consists of 17 residues. CDR1 is SNHLY, CDR2 FYNNEI, per germline. The ends lost 5 bases at V and 6 bases at J; junction bases unmatched: 14. The TCR originated in a woman under 30 in good health and CMV-seropositive. The chain uses TRBV2 and TRBJ2-2; the match to TRBD2 covers 8 bases. Sequencing was performed on PBMCs. CDR3 DNA: TGTGCCAGCAGTTCGACTCCTGAGCGGGAGTGGGCCGGGGAGCTGTTTTTT. This translates into CASSSTPEREWAGELFF.